Listed here are 24 T cell receptor beta chains from one sample, sequenced in a study of response to subunit inactivated influenza vaccine (dated by TCRdb to the late 2010s). The protocol used for the library was RT-PCR. Sequencing relied on an Illumina HiSeq 2500. In-frame beta chains were kept once TCRdb had trimmed the public reads at Q25 with fastp and called clones with MiXCR. Each entry is one CDR3 protein sequence, shown with its most common DNA and genes. Here the sample has under 950,000 distinct CDR3 sequences; 21% occur a single time. The ten largest clones take up roughly a tenth of the sample. The source was PBMCs from blood, collected less than 6 days after vaccination. The source of these receptors is a man in his forties or fifties who received an inactivated influenza vaccine. Donor details come from another sample of the same person, matched by shared clones.

The CDR3 protein is CASRLQGETDTQYF. CDR3 nucleotides: TGCGCCAGCAGGTTACAGGGCGAGACAGATACGCAGTATTTT. The chain employs TRBV5-1 and TRBJ2-3; a weak D match, TRBD1 (6 bases). CDR3 length: 14 residues. Germline CDR1 and CDR2: SGHRS and YFSETQ. V was cut by 5 bases and J by 3 bases, with 13 bases left in between.

The gene calls are TRBV28 and TRBJ2-4; the D is unclear. This CDR3 has 19 residues. Germline V gene sequence: CDR1 MDHEN, CDR2 SYDVKM. Trimming cost V 6 bases and J 0 bases, with 24 bases left between them. Here the CDR3 reads CASRSRRLQRSLAKNIQYF. The CDR3 nucleotides are TGTGCCAGCAGGTCTCGGAGACTGCAGAGAAGTCTAGCCAAAAACATTCAGTACTTC.

This clonotype was counted between two and nine times. V is TRBV29-1 and J is TRBJ1-5; D is uncertain. The length of the CDR3 is 12 residues. Germline loops: CDR1 SQVTM, CDR2 ANQGSEA. Between the trimmed V and J ends, which lost 4 bases and 2 bases, there was a span of 6 bases. The CDR3: CSVGAGNQPQHF. The CDR3 DNA reads TGCAGCGTTGGCGCCGGCAATCAGCCCCAGCATTTT.

The chain combines TRBV20-1 with TRBJ2-3; 13 nucleotides align to TRBD2. Germline values: CDR1 DFQATT, CDR2 SNEGSKA (reference sequence). V lost 3 bases, J lost 2 bases, and 5 bases stayed unmatched. This CDR3 contains 16 residues. The CDR3 bases are TGCAGTGCTAGCCAACTAGCGGGAGGGAACACAGATACGCAGTATTTT. Translation: CSASQLAGGNTDTQYF.

In regard to this clonotype: A much larger clone differs from this one at a single base, so this may be a read error. V usage is TRBV12-3 or TRBV12-4 and J usage is TRBJ1-5; D might be TRBD1 (5 bases). The CDR3 covers 14 residues. V gave up 5 bases and J gave up 1 base, with 9 bases separating them. CDR3 region: CASSTAGSNQPQHF. The CDR3 DNA reads as TGTGCCAGCAGTACGGCAGGGAGCAATCAGCCCCAGCATTTT.

J is TRBJ2-4 and V is TRBV15; a possible D gene is TRBD1 (6 bases). Germline V lookup: CDR1 LNHNV, CDR2 YYDKDF (reference sequence). This CDR3 region has 14 residues. V lost 3 bases, J lost 7 bases, and 13 bases lay in between. The CDR3 spells CATSRIQGGNIQYF. The CDR3, as DNA: TGTGCCACCAGCAGGATACAGGGTGGTAACATTCAGTACTTC.

The rearrangement uses TRBV20-1 and TRBJ2-1; TRBD2 matches 7 bases. The CDR3 contains 14 residues. Looked up from germline, CDR1 is DFQATT and CDR2 is SNEGSKA (reference sequence). The ends lost 8 bases at V and 0 bases at J; junction bases unmatched: 7. Here the CDR3 reads CSSSGRGSYNEQFF. DNA for the CDR3: TGCAGTTCGTCGGGGAGGGGCTCCTACAATGAGCAGTTCTTC.

This chain uses TRBV11-2 with TRBJ2-4, with TRBD2 matching 12 bases. Germline CDR1 reads SGHAT; CDR2 reads FQNNGV. The CDR3 sequence is 18 residues long. Trimming cost V 5 bases and J 3 bases; bases outside gene matches: 11. This CDR3 reads CASSPGLAGPRVKNIQYF. CDR3 sequence (DNA): TGTGCCAGCAGCCCCGGACTAGCGGGGCCAAGGGTCAAAAACATTCAGTACTTC.

This clonotype was seen repeatedly, ten times or more. The J gene is TRBJ2-3, the V gene TRBV12-3 or TRBV12-4; possible D gene TRBD1, 6 bases. V shed 6 bases and J shed 8 bases, with 15 bases lying between them. This CDR3 region has 13 residues. CDR3 region: CASSRTGFGTQYF. In DNA form, the CDR3 reads TGTGCCAGCAGCCGAACAGGGTTTGGTACGCAGTATTTT.

The chain combines TRBV11-2 with TRBJ2-1; D is undetermined. The CDR3 spans 13 residues. In germline, CDR1 is SGHAT, CDR2 FQNNGV. The V and J ends lost 0 bases and 6 bases respectively, with 6 bases between them. The chain's CDR3 is CASSLESGNEQFF. The CDR3 bases are TGTGCCAGCAGCTTAGAGTCCGGCAATGAGCAGTTCTTC.

The genes are TRBV28 and TRBJ2-5, with D tentatively TRBD2 (6 bases). V was cut by 1 base and J by 4 bases, with 16 bases left in between. Germline-derived CDR1 and CDR2 are MDHEN and SYDVKM. This CDR3 is 16 amino acids long. As DNA, the CDR3 is TGTGCCAGCAGTTTATTGTCTAGCGTCTTGGGAGAGACCCAGTACTTC. The encoded protein is CASSLLSSVLGETQYF.

This clonotype was seen a few times. The chain recombines TRBV7-2 with TRBJ2-7, with a possible D match to TRBD2 (6 bases). Trimming left V 3 bases short and J 3 bases short, with 15 bases between. CDR1 is SGHTA, CDR2 FQGNSA, per germline. The CDR3 loop spans 15 amino acids. In DNA form, the CDR3 reads TGTGCCAGCAGCTTTTTTACTAGCTCGTACTACGAGCAGTACTTC. Translated: CASSFFTSSYYEQYF.

The chain carries TRBV5-4 and TRBJ2-1; 7 bases map to TRBD2. Germline CDR1 is SGHNT and CDR2 is YYREEE (reference sequence). The junction had 12 bases not matched to a gene; V was cut back by 4 bases and J by 5 bases. The CDR3 runs to 16 residues. CDR3 sequence reads: CASSQTSVPGHNEQFF. Written as DNA, the CDR3 is TGTGCCAGCAGCCAAACTAGCGTCCCCGGGCACAATGAGCAGTTCTTC. The entire variable domain, with the rest obtained from reference TRBV5-4 and TRBJ2-1, is as follows: ETGVTQSPTHLIKTRGQQVTLRCSSQSGHNTVSWYQQALGQGPQFIFQYYREEENGRGNFPPRFSGLQFPNYSSELNVNALELDDSALYLCASSQTSVPGHNEQFFGPGTRLTVL.

This clonotype showed up just a few times. The chain has TRBV10-3 and TRBJ2-3; 9 bases fit TRBD2. V was clipped by 0 bases and J by 1 base; unmatched bases: 5. The CDR3 loop spans 17 amino acids. Germline V gene lookup returns CDR1 ENHRY and CDR2 SYGVKD. Written as DNA, the CDR3 is TGTGCCATCAGTGAGTCGTGGGTAGCGGGGGGCACAGATACGCAGTATTTT. Translating it yields CAISESWVAGGTDTQYF.

This rearrangement joins TRBV12-3 or TRBV12-4 to TRBJ2-3; a weak D match, TRBD2 (6 bases). This CDR3 region has 14 residues. Trimming pared 5 bases from V and 5 bases from J, leaving 14 bases between. CDR3 protein: CASSPTPGVDTQYF. As DNA, the CDR3 is TGTGCCAGCAGTCCTACCCCGGGGGTAGATACGCAGTATTTT.

About this clonotype: A much larger clone sits a single nucleotide away, making a read error possible. The chain has TRBV4-1 and TRBJ1-4; weak D call: TRBD1 (6 bases). Trimming pared 0 bases from V and 11 bases from J, leaving 13 bases between. The CDR3 covers 14 residues. CDR1 and CDR2 from the germline V gene are MGHRA and YSYEKL. For the CDR3, the DNA is TGCGCCAGCAGCCAAGAGGGGGCAGGCGATAAACTGTTTTTT. Protein product: CASSQEGAGDKLFF.

This clonotype was found a few times. This chain links TRBV6-2 or TRBV6-3 with TRBJ2-1; TRBD1 aligns across 11 bases. The V gene end was trimmed by 5 bases and the J gene end by 9 bases; junction bases not matched to a gene: 9. This CDR3 has 15 residues. Germline V lookup: CDR1 MNHEY, CDR2 SVGEGT. CDR3 nucleotide sequence: TGTGCCAGCAGTGGACAGGGGGCGGGGTGGGGTGAGCAGTTCTTC. This gives the protein CASSGQGAGWGEQFF.

The sample holds many counts of this clonotype. The chain recombines TRBV4-2 with TRBJ2-7; 11 nucleotides agree with TRBD2. This CDR3 contains 15 residues. Trimming took 0 bases from V and 4 from J; bases not matched to a gene: 2. Germline-derived CDR1 and CDR2 are LGHNA and YNFKEQ. The DNA of the CDR3 is TGTGCCAGCAGCCAAGATACTAGCGGGAGTTACGAGCAGTACTTC. Its protein product is CASSQDTSGSYEQYF.

This chain uses TRBV6-5 with TRBJ1-5, with D hard to call. This CDR3 contains 14 residues. CDR1 and CDR2 (germline): MNHEY, SVGAGI. V was cut by 2 bases and J by 5 bases, with 10 bases left in between. The CDR3 region is CASSYPLGDQPQHF. CDR3 sequence (DNA): TGTGCCAGCAGTTACCCCCTCGGCGATCAGCCCCAGCATTTT.

The chain has TRBV5-1 and TRBJ2-2, with a tentative D call TRBD1 (5 bases). V was cut by 4 bases and J by 3 bases, with 16 bases left in between. CDR1 is SGHRS and CDR2 is YFSETQ in the germline V gene. The CDR3 has 16 amino acids. CDR3 loop: CASSTRRPGYTGELFF. DNA for the CDR3: TGCGCCAGCAGCACCCGGCGACCAGGGTACACCGGGGAGCTGTTTTTT.

This chain joins TRBV5-1 and TRBJ1-6; maybe TRBD1 (5 bases). The V and J ends lost 0 bases and 5 bases respectively, with 12 bases between them. The CDR3 runs to 16 residues. Per germline, CDR1 SGHRS and CDR2 YFSETQ. CDR3 region: CASSLEGRQDNSPLHF. CDR3 DNA sequence: TGCGCCAGCAGCTTGGAGGGACGCCAAGATAATTCACCCCTCCACTTT.

This clonotype appeared many times. The chain employs TRBV12-3 or TRBV12-4 and TRBJ2-5, with 12 bases aligning to TRBD1. This CDR3 spans 15 amino acids. V lost 5 bases, J lost 6 bases, and 7 bases stayed unmatched. CDR3 region: CASSRDRGPGKTQYF. The CDR3 bases are TGTGCCAGCAGTCGGGACAGGGGGCCGGGGAAGACCCAGTACTTC.

This chain connects TRBV27 to TRBJ2-7; D remains unclear. Trimming removed 3 bases at V and 3 bases at J, with 15 bases between. This CDR3 comprises 15 residues. CDR1 and CDR2 (germline): MNHEY, SMNVEV (reference sequence). The CDR3 sequence is CASSLGFSRNYEQYF. The CDR3 region has the DNA TGTGCCAGCAGTTTGGGTTTTAGCAGGAACTACGAGCAGTACTTC.

This sequence joins TRBV15 and TRBJ2-1, with 11 bases matching TRBD2. With V trimmed by 4 bases and J by 1 base, 6 bases remained unmatched. Germline CDR1 reads LNHNV; CDR2 reads YYDKDF (reference sequence). CDR3 length equals 17 residues. The CDR3 sequence: CATSTTTSGSSYNEQFF. CDR3 coding DNA: TGTGCCACCAGCACCACTACTAGCGGGAGTTCCTACAATGAGCAGTTCTTC.